The present TCR beta chain was sequenced within a study of blood T cell repertoires in COVID-19. Whole-study context: The United States, Italy and Spain supplied acute and convalescent COVID-19 samples. The analysed material was cDNA or gDNA that came from T cells, B-cell-depleted T cells, or PBMCs.

In the authors' methods: Amplification with reference gene primers provided the estimates of nucleated cell counts. Clones were sequenced by immunoSEQ multiplex PCR, and TCRdb holds only the in-frame ones, with some missing. The DNA was the basis for D and trimming; V, J and clone size are from that table. The sample holds 59,000 or so clones, around four fifths seen once. Sequencing was performed on peripheral blood. The receptor was derived from a human donor in a cohort sampled during active COVID-19.

The CDR3 DNA follows: TGTGCCAGCATTCCGGAGTATTCTGGAAACACCATATATTTT. Its translation: CASIPEYSGNTIYF. The rearrangement uses TRBV6-5 and TRBJ1-3; D remains ambiguous. Germline V CDR1 and CDR2: MNHEY, SVGAGI. Trimming pared 7 bases from V and 1 base from J, leaving 11 bases between. The CDR3 has 14 amino acids.